The 21 T cell receptor beta chains below were found in one sample sequenced in a study of regulatory T cells in long-lasting Graves disease. HTBI primers from iRepertoire and Arm-PCR of CDR3 regions yielded the TCR beta libraries. One entry per CDR3 protein, called by TCRdb with MiXCR from the multiplex PCR reads. The data show 440,000 or so distinct CDR3 sequences, 15% seen once. The time point: newly diagnosed GD, antithyroid drugs for less than 3 months. PBMCs provided the RNA from which the TCR library was made. The same data also contributed to another study, on T cells in Graves' hyperthyroidism and ophthalmopathy.

This specimen was peripheral blood mononuclear cells (PBMCs), taken at new diagnosis, from a patient treated with antithyroid drugs. Receptors originate from a woman in her 30s with Graves disease.

The gene calls are TRBV24-1 and TRBJ2-1, with 8 bases that match TRBD1. CDR1 is KGHDR and CDR2 is SFDVKD in the germline V gene. The CDR3 is made up of 15 amino acids. Trimming at V came to 5 bases and at J to 7 bases, leaving 9 bases not matched to a gene. The CDR3 DNA reads as TGTGCCACCAGTGGGACAGGGCCCCACGGGAATGAGCAGTTCTTC. Translation gives CATSGTGPHGNEQFF.

This clonotype was recorded many times. V is TRBV5-1 and J is TRBJ2-5; TRBD2 might be the D (5 bases). Trimming took 1 base from V and 4 from J, leaving 11 bases between them. The CDR3 consists of 14 residues. The germline CDR1 and CDR2 sequences are SGHRS and YFSETQ. This chain's CDR3 is CASSLSEGRETQYF. Here the CDR3 DNA reads TGCGCCAGCAGCTTGAGTGAGGGCAGAGAGACCCAGTACTTC.

The table lists this clonotype with many counts. The chain links TRBV29-1 to TRBJ1-2; 8 bases map to TRBD1. Germline assignment: CDR1 SQVTM and CDR2 ANQGSEA. The length of the CDR3 is 15 residues. The V and J ends lost 4 bases and 4 bases, in that order; junction bases with no gene match: 11. The CDR3 spells CSVGDRGFQIYGYTF. The CDR3 bases are TGCAGCGTTGGAGACAGGGGTTTTCAGATCTATGGCTACACCTTC. Full variable domain (missing parts from reference TRBV29-1 and TRBJ1-2): SAVISQKPSRDICQRGTSLTIQCQVDSQVTMMFWYRQQPGQSLTLIATANQGSEATYESGFVIDKFPISRPNLTFSTLTVSNMSPEDSSIYLCSVGDRGFQIYGYTFGSGTRLTVV.

This clonotype was counted at least ten times. CDR3 in DNA: TGTGCCAGCAGATCGGGACTAGCGGGTTTTACAGATACGCAGTATTTT. This codes for CASRSGLAGFTDTQYF. The chain combines TRBV2 with TRBJ2-3, with 12 bases fitting TRBD2. CDR3 length equals 16 residues. With 6 bases clipped from V and 3 bases from J, the junction kept 7 bases outside the gene matches. Germline V gene sequence: CDR1 SNHLY, CDR2 FYNNEI.

This clonotype came up many times. This chain connects TRBV20-1 to TRBJ1-2, with D unclear. V lost 3 bases to trimming and J lost 7 bases, with 9 bases between them. The CDR3 consists of 11 residues. The germline V gene has CDR1 DFQATT and CDR2 SNEGSKA (reference sequence). The CDR3 DNA follows: TGCAGTGCTAGGACGGGCGGTGGCTACACCTTC. This translates into CSARTGGGYTF.

Note on this clonotype: This clone may be a read error of a much larger clone one base away. This chain joins TRBV7-9 and TRBJ1-1; no reliable D call. CDR1 and CDR2 from the germline V gene are SEHNR and FQNEAQ (reference sequence). The CDR3 is made up of 13 amino acids. CDR3 loop: CAGSPPLNTEAFF. Here the CDR3 DNA reads TGTGCCGGCAGCCCCCCCCTGAACACTGAAGCTTTCTTT.

This clonotype was observed at least ten times. The V and J genes are TRBV24-1 and TRBJ2-1; no clear D. Germline CDR1 reads KGHDR; CDR2 reads SFDVKD. This CDR3 contains 14 residues. The V end was cut by 5 bases, the J end by 3 bases, with 10 bases between. CDR3 sequence reads: CATSARPGYNEQFF. The CDR3 nucleotides read TGTGCCACCAGTGCCCGACCGGGCTACAATGAGCAGTTCTTC.

The V and J genes are TRBV7-9 and TRBJ2-5; no reliable D call. Germline values: CDR1 SEHNR, CDR2 FQNEAQ (reference sequence). The CDR3 covers 15 residues. The V end was cut by 1 base, the J end by 5 bases, with 14 bases between. As DNA, the CDR3 is TGTGCCAGCAGCTTAGATGTCTTGCTGGGGGAGACCCAGTACTTC. Amino acids: CASSLDVLLGETQYF.

The chain joins TRBV24-1 to TRBJ1-5, with D perhaps matching TRBD1 (5 bases). Germline-derived CDR1 and CDR2 are KGHDR and SFDVKD. The CDR3 covers 13 residues. V was pared by 5 bases and J by 6 bases, with 10 bases between. CDR3: CATSGSGSQPQHF. CDR3 in DNA: TGTGCCACCAGTGGGTCAGGGAGTCAGCCCCAGCATTTT.

This clonotype was detected a few times. V and J are TRBV30 and TRBJ1-4; TRBD1 agrees at 7 bases. This CDR3 comprises 14 residues. V lost 3 bases, J lost 7 bases, and 8 bases stayed unmatched. Germline assignment: CDR1 GTSNPN and CDR2 SVGIG (reference sequence). The CDR3, as DNA: TGTGCCTGGAGGCGACAGGGATCGGCTGAAAAACTGTTTTTT. Its protein product is CAWRRQGSAEKLFF.

The sample holds a few counts of this clonotype. V is TRBV19 and J is TRBJ1-5; D not certain. Germline values: CDR1 LNHDA, CDR2 SQIVND (reference sequence). The CDR3 spans 15 residues. The V end was cut by 1 base, the J end by 3 bases, with 10 bases between. CDR3 in DNA: TGTGCCAGTAGTATAGCTGGCCGGTACAATCAGCCCCAGCATTTT. This gives the protein CASSIAGRYNQPQHF.

The sample holds many counts of this clonotype. V gene TRBV18 combines with J gene TRBJ2-5; no firm D call. V lost 4 bases and J lost 3, with 12 bases in between. The CDR3 covers 14 residues. From germline, CDR1 is KGHSH and CDR2 LQKENI. This CDR3 is CASSRVSREETQYF. The CDR3 DNA reads as TGTGCCAGCTCACGAGTATCGCGAGAAGAGACCCAGTACTTC.

This clonotype was counted many times. The chain employs TRBV30 and TRBJ2-3; 13 nucleotides agree with TRBD2. Germline V gene data show CDR1 as GTSNPN and CDR2 as SVGIG (reference sequence). The CDR3 consists of 14 residues. J lost 11 bases, V lost 5 bases, and 10 bases had no gene match. CDR3 nucleotides: TGTGCCTGGTCCACTAGCGGGAGGGCAAGGAAGCAGTATTTT. This codes for CAWSTSGRARKQYF.

V usage is TRBV12-5 and J usage is TRBJ2-3; D possibly corresponds to TRBD2 (6 bases). The germline V and J ends were trimmed by 2 bases and 0 bases, with 12 bases remaining between them. The germline CDR1 and CDR2 sequences are LGHNT and FRNRAP. The CDR3 is made up of 16 amino acids. This CDR3 reads CASGLQVAASTDTQYF. CDR3 DNA: TGTGCTAGTGGTTTGCAGGTAGCGGCTAGCACAGATACGCAGTATTTT.

The chain links TRBV10-3 to TRBJ1-4; D unresolved. Germline lookup yields CDR1 ENHRY and CDR2 SYGVKD. V lost 7 bases and J 5 bases, leaving 11 bases between the germline ends. The CDR3 totals 13 residues. The CDR3 region is CAIKKTENEKLFF. The CDR3 DNA reads as TGTGCCATCAAAAAGACGGAAAATGAAAAACTGTTTTTT.

The V and J genes are TRBV5-6 and TRBJ1-1, with D possibly matching TRBD1 (5 bases). The germline gives CDR1 SGHDT, CDR2 YYEEEE. The CDR3 totals 16 residues. V shed 1 base and J shed 0 bases, with 13 bases lying between them. Written as DNA, the CDR3 is TGTGCCAGCAGCTTGTTACAGTTGGGGGTGAACACTGAAGCTTTCTTT. It translates to CASSLLQLGVNTEAFF.

This clonotype was detected only a few times. The chain couples TRBV5-1 to TRBJ2-7; 10 nucleotides match TRBD2. The V gene's germline CDR1 is SGHRS and CDR2 YFSETQ. This CDR3 has 16 amino acids. Germline trimming cut 1 base from V and 4 bases from J; bases unmatched to any gene: 8. The CDR3 sequence is CASSLRSTSGIYEQYF. CDR3 DNA sequence: TGCGCCAGCAGCTTGCGTTCTACTAGCGGGATTTACGAGCAGTACTTC.

In this sample, this clonotype turned up many times. The chain links TRBV2 to TRBJ2-7; 9 bases are a match to TRBD2. V shed 7 bases and J 7 bases; nucleotides not matched to a gene: 11. Germline V gene sequence: CDR1 SNHLY, CDR2 FYNNEI. The CDR3 totals 14 residues. Written as DNA, the CDR3 is TGTGCCAGCACCGGAGCGGGGGGCCCCGTAGAGCAGTACTTC. It is translated as CASTGAGGPVEQYF.

This clonotype was seen repeatedly, ten times or more. The chain recombines TRBV27 with TRBJ1-2; 7 nucleotides line up with TRBD1. With V trimmed by 6 bases and J by 6 bases, 4 bases remained unmatched. The CDR3 covers 12 residues. Looked up from germline, CDR1 is MNHEY and CDR2 is SMNVEV (reference sequence). CDR3 residues: CASRKGAHGYTF. For the CDR3, the DNA is TGTGCCAGCAGAAAGGGGGCCCATGGCTACACCTTC.

This clonotype was observed at least ten times. V and J are TRBV27 and TRBJ2-7; D tentatively fits TRBD1 or TRBD2 (5 bases each). There are 15 residues in the CDR3. Trimming removed 4 bases at V and 0 bases at J, with 13 bases between. CDR1 and CDR2 from the germline V gene are MNHEY and SMNVEV (reference sequence). CDR3 bases: TGTGCCAGCAGTTACTCCGGGACGGCCTCCTACGAGCAGTACTTC. Its protein product is CASSYSGTASYEQYF.

This clonotype has just a few counts. The V call is TRBV11-2, the J call TRBJ2-7; D gene uncertain. Germline CDR1 reads SGHAT; CDR2 reads FQNNGV. Trimming removed 3 bases from V and 3 bases from J, with 12 bases in between. The CDR3 is 14 amino acids. The CDR3 spells CASSFPNGNYEQYF. CDR3 nucleotide sequence: TGTGCCAGCAGCTTCCCGAACGGCAACTACGAGCAGTACTTC.